This T cell receptor beta chain was identified in a study of shared clonotypes between healthy human individuals. Broader study findings: An anticipated effect of sequencing depth on clonotype sharing among donors was recognized.

On this clone itself: The target antigen is unknown.

The CDR3 is made up of 17 amino acids. Germline V gene lookup returns CDR1 SGHTA and CDR2 FQGNSA. Trimming removed 5 bases from V and 0 bases from J, with 17 bases in between. The assay was immunoSEQ multiplex PCR, and TCRdb's table has in-frame clones only and misses some. Counted here are millions of clones, roughly 94% occurring once; the ten biggest clones make up more than 0.1%. The V call is TRBV7-2, the J call TRBJ2-1; D perhaps matches TRBD2 (6 bases). The source material was naive CD4+ T cells sorted from blood. As for subset: CD45RA+ positively selected. This sequence originates from a man aged 18 to 35 in good health. The DNA for the CDR3 is TGTGCCAGCAGCCTGGGGCAAGCGGGCCTCTCCTACAATGAGCAGTTCTTC. This gives the protein CASSLGQAGLSYNEQFF. Filled out from reference TRBV7-2 and TRBJ2-1, the complete variable domain reads GAGVSQSPSNKVTEKGKDVELRCDPISGHTALYWYRQSLGQGLEFLIYFQGNSAPDKSGLPSDRFSAERTGGSVSTLTIQRTQQEDSAVYLCASSLGQAGLSYNEQFFGPGTRLTVL.